Sequencing of this T cell receptor (beta chain) was carried out in a study of T cell responses to AZD1222 COVID-19 vaccine. Details on this clone: Its target is unknown.

Study results and limitations: Repertoires in all cases were sampled only once the peak T cell response had passed. CD4 TCRs associated with vaccination spanned spike, dominating at 160-218 and 743-854.

Measured with immunoSEQ multiplex PCR; TCRdb has only the in-frame clones, and not every one. The sample yields 120,000 to 150,000 clones, 88% seen once. CDR3 length: 14 amino acids. V trimming: 5 bases; J trimming: 4 bases; junction bases outside the gene matches: 7. In germline, CDR1 is SGHNT, CDR2 YENEEA. Sequenced here: peripheral blood, sampled 28 days after the second dose of the MenACWY control vaccine. The TCR comes from an adult who received the MenACWY meningococcal vaccine as a control. This sequence joins TRBV11-3 and TRBJ1-1; 7 bases align to TRBD1. CDR3 amino acids: CASSRRWDSTEAFF. CDR3 in DNA: TGTGCCAGCAGCCGACGATGGGACAGCACTGAAGCTTTCTTT. Full variable domain (remainder filled in from reference TRBV11-3 and TRBJ1-1): EAGVVQSPRYKIIEKKQPVAFWCNPISGHNTLYWYLQNLGQGPELLIRYENEEAVDDSQLPKDRFSAERLKGVDSTLKIQPAELGDSAVYLCASSRRWDSTEAFFGQGTRLTVV.